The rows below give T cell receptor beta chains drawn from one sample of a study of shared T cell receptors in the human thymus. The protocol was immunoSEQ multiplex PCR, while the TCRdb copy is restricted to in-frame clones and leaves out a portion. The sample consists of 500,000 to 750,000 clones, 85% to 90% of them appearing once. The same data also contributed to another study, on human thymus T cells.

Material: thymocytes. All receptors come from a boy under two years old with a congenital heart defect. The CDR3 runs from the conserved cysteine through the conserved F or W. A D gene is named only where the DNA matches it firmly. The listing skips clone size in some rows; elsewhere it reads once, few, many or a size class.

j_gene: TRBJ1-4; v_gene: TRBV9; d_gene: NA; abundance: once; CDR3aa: CASSVAQGTGEKLFF; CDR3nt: TGTGCCAGCAGCGTAGCCCAGGGGACCGGGGAAAAACTGTTTTTT
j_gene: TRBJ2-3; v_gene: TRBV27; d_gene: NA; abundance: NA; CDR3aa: CASSRQEFDPRTDTQYF; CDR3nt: TGTGCCAGCAGTAGACAGGAATTCGACCCTCGCACAGATACGCAGTATTTT
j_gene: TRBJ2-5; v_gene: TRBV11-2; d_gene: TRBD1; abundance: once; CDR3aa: CASSLAGTGNQETQYF; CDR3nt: TGTGCCAGCAGCTTAGCCGGGACAGGGAATCAAGAGACCCAGTACTTC
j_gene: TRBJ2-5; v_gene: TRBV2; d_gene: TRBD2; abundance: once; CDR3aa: CASSHGTSGRSQETQYF; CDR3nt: TGTGCCAGCAGCCACGGGACTAGCGGGAGGAGCCAAGAGACCCAGTACTTC
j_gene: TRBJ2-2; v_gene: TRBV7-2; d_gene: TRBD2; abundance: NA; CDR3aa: CASSLVTSGRRTGELFF; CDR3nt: TGTGCCAGCAGCTTAGTCACTAGCGGGAGACGTACCGGGGAGCTGTTTTTT
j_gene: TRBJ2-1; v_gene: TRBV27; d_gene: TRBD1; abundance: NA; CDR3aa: CASSLSPWQGAYNEQFF; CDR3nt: TGTGCCAGCAGTTTATCCCCCTGGCAGGGGGCCTACAATGAGCAGTTCTTC
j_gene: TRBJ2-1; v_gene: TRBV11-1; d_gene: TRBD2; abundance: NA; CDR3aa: CARTPAAGGHYNEQFF; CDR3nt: TGTGCCCGGACCCCGGCCGCGGGAGGGCACTACAATGAGCAGTTCTTC
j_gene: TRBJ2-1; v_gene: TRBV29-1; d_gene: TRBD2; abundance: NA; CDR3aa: CSVEPKGTSKPLTGFF; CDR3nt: TGCAGCGTTGAACCAAAAGGGACTAGCAAACCACTAACCGGGTTCTTC
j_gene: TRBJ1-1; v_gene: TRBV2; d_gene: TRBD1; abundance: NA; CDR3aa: CATRTGQSNTEAFF; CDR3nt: TGTGCCACCAGGACGGGACAGTCGAACACTGAAGCTTTCTTT
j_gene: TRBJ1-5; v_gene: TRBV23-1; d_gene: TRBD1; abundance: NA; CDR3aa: CASSQSVGQGTYSNQPQHF; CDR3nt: TGCGCCAGCAGTCAATCTGTCGGACAGGGGACCTATAGCAATCAGCCCCAGCATTTT
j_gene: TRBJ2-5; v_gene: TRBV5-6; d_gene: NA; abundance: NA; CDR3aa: CASSSYLKVRMYQETQYF; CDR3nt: TGTGCCAGCAGCTCTTACTTAAAAGTGCGGATGTACCAAGAGACCCAGTACTTC
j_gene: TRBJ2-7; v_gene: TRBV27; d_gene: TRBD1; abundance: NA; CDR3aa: CASGRTGPPYEQYF; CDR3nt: TGTGCCAGCGGTCGGACAGGGCCCCCCTACGAGCAGTACTTC
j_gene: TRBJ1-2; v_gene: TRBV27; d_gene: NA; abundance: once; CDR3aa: CASSFSSSSGYTF; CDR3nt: TGTGCCAGCAGTTTCTCCTCCAGTTCTGGCTACACCTTC
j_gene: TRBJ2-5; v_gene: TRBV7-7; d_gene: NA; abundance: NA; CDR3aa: CASSGAGQETQYF; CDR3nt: TGTGCTAGCAGCGGTGCGGGCCAGGAGACCCAGTACTTC
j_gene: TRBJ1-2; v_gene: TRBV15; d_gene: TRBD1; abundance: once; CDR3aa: CATSRDLRSTAPGQGAARGYTF; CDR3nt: TGTGCCACCAGCAGAGATCTTAGGTCCACTGCACCGGGACAGGGGGCAGCGCGGGGCTACACCTTC
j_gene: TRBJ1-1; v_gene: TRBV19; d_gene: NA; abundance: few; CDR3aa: CASRVGTEAFF; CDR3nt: TGTGCCAGTCGGGTGGGTACTGAAGCTTTCTTT
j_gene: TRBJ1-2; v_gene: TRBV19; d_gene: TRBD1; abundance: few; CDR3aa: CASSMVTGGDYGYTF; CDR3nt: TGTGCCAGTAGTATGGTTACAGGGGGCGACTATGGCTACACCTTC
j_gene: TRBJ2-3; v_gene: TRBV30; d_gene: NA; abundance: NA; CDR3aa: CAWRRGTGSTDTQYF; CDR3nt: TGTGCCTGGAGAAGGGGGACCGGAAGCACAGATACGCAGTATTTT
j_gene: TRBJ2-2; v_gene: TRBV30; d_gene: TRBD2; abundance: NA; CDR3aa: CAWSTGGNTGELFF; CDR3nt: TGTGCCTGGAGTACGGGGGGGAACACCGGGGAGCTGTTTTTT
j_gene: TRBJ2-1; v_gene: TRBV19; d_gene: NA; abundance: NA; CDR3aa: CASSGGGVEQFF; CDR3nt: TGTGCCAGTAGTGGAGGAGGGGTTGAGCAGTTCTTC
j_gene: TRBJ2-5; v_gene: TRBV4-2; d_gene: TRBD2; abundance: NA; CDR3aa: CASSQGTSGNNQETQYF; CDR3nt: TGTGCCAGCAGCCAGGGGACTAGCGGAAATAACCAAGAGACCCAGTACTTC
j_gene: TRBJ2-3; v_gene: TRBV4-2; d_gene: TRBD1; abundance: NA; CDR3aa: CASSQGDSGTDTQYF; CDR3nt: TGTGCCAGCAGCCAGGGGGACAGCGGCACAGATACGCAGTATTTT
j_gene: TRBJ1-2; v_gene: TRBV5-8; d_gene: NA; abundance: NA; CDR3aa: CASRSREGRGYTF; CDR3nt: TGTGCCAGCCGGTCCCGGGAGGGTCGTGGCTACACCTTC
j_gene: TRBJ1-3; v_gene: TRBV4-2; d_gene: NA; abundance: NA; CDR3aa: CASSRQPGRGGGTSGNTIYF; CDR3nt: TGTGCCAGCAGCCGGCAGCCGGGAAGGGGGGGAGGCACTTCTGGAAACACCATATATTTT
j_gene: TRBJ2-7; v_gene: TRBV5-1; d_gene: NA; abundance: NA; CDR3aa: CASSCEDEQYF; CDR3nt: TGCGCCAGCAGCTGCGAGGACGAGCAGTACTTC
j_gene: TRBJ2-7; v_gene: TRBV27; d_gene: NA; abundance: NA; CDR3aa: CASSAGVDLPYEQYF; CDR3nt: TGTGCCAGCAGCGCAGGGGTGGACCTTCCCTACGAGCAGTACTTC
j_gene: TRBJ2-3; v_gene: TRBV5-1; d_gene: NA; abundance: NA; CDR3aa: CASTCTDTQYF; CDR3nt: TGCGCCAGCACCTGCACAGATACGCAGTATTTT
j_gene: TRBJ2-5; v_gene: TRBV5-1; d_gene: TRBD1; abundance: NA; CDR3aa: CASSWRDRKQETQYF; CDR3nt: TGCGCCAGCAGCTGGAGGGACAGGAAACAAGAGACCCAGTACTTC
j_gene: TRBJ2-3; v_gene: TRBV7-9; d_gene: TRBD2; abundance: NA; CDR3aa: CASSFRTSERTDTQYF; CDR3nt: TGTGCCAGCAGCTTTAGGACTAGCGAGAGAACAGATACGCAGTATTTT
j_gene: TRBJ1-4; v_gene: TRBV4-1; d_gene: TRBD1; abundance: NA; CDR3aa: CASSLYPRGPPEKLFF; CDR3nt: TGCGCCAGCAGCCTCTATCCCAGGGGGCCGCCTGAAAAACTGTTTTTT
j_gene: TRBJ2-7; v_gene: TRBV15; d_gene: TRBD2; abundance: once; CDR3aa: CATSRIAGHEQYF; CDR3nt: TGTGCCACCAGCCGGATAGCGGGACACGAGCAGTACTTC
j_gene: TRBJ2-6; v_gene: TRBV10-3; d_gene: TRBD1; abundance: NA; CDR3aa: CATEKDRGRDGANVLTF; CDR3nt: TGTGCCACGGAAAAAGACAGGGGGCGGGATGGGGCCAACGTCCTGACTTTC
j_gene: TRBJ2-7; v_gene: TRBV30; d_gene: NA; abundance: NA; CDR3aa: CAWTQPDTDRYEQYF; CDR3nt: TGTGCCTGGACCCAACCGGACACCGACCGCTACGAGCAGTACTTC
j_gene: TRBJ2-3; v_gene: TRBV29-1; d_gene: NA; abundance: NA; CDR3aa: CSVEEGHPTDTQYF; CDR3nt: TGCAGCGTTGAAGAGGGGCACCCCACAGATACGCAGTATTTT
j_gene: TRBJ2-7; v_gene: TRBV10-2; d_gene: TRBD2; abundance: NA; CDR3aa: CASIRLAGMNFPYEQYF; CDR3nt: TGCGCCAGCATCCGGCTAGCGGGAATGAATTTCCCCTACGAGCAGTACTTC
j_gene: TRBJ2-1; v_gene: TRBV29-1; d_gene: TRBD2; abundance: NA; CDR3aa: CSVEESEREGHNEQFF; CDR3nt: TGCAGCGTTGAAGAAAGCGAGCGGGAGGGCCATAATGAGCAGTTCTTC
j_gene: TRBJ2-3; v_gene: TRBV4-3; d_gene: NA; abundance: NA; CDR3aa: CASSLHYRGTQYF; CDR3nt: TGCGCCAGCAGCCTACACTATAGGGGGACGCAGTATTTT
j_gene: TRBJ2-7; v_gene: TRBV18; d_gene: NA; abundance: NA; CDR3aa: CASSPTVPYSSYEQYF; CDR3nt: TGTGCCAGCTCACCCACAGTACCGTATTCCTCCTACGAGCAGTACTTC
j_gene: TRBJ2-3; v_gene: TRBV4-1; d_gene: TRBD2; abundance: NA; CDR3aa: CASSQVGLAGVDTQYF; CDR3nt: TGCGCCAGCAGCCAAGTGGGACTAGCGGGAGTAGATACGCAGTATTTT
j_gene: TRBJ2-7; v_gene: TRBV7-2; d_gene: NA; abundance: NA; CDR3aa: CASSPRDTPYEQYF; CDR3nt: TGTGCCAGCAGCCCCCGGGACACCCCCTACGAGCAGTACTTC
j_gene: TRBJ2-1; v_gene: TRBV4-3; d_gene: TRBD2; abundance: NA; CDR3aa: CASSPGTSGSPPYNEQFF; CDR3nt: TGCGCCAGCAGCCCCGGGACTAGCGGGAGTCCCCCCTACAATGAGCAGTTCTTC
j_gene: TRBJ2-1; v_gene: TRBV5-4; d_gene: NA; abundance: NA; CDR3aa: CASSAPTRTHYNEQFF; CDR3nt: TGTGCCAGCAGCGCCCCCACCCGGACACATTACAATGAGCAGTTCTTC
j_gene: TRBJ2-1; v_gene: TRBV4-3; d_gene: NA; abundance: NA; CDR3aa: CASSQGPSFHNEQFF; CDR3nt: TGCGCCAGCAGCCAAGGTCCTAGCTTCCACAATGAGCAGTTCTTC
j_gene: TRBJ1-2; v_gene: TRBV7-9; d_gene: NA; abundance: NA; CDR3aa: CASSPGHSNYGYTF; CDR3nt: TGTGCCAGCAGCCCGGGACACTCTAACTATGGCTACACCTTC
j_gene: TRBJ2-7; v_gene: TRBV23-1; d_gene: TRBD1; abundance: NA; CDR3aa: CASSHPGQLLYEQYF; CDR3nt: TGCGCCAGCAGTCACCCGGGACAGTTACTGTACGAGCAGTACTTC
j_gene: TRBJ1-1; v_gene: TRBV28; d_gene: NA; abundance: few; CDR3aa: CASSQETEAFF; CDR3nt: TGTGCCAGCAGTCAAGAGACTGAAGCTTTCTTT
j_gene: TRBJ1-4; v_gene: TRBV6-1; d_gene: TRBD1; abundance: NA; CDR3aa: CASRGTGDRDEKLFF; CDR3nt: TGTGCCAGCAGGGGGACAGGGGATCGGGATGAAAAACTGTTTTTT
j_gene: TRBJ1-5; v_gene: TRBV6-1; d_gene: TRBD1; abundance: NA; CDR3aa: CASSSDRGRQPQHF; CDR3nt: TGTGCCAGCAGTTCGGATAGGGGGCGTCAGCCCCAGCATTTT
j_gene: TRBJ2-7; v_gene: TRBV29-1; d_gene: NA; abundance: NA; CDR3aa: CSVADRNSYEQYF; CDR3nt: TGCAGCGTCGCCGACAGGAACTCCTACGAGCAGTACTTC
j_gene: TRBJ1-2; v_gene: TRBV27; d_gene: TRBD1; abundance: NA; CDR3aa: CASRSGGFGYTF; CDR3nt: TGTGCCAGCAGGTCAGGGGGCTTTGGCTACACCTTC
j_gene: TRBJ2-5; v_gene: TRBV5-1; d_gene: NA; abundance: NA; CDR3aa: CASRGEGAGETQYF; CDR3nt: TGCGCCAGCAGAGGTGAGGGCGCGGGAGAGACCCAGTACTTC